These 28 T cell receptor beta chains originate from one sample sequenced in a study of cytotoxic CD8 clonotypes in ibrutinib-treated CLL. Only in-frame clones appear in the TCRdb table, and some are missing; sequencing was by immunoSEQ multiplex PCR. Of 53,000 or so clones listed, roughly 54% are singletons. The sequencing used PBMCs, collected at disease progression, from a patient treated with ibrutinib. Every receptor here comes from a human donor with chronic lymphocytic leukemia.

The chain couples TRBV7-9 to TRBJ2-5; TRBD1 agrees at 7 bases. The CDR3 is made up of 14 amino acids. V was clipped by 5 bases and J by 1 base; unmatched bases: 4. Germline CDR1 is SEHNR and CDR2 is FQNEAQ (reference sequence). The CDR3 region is CASSIGTVQETQYF. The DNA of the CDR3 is TGTGCCAGCAGCATCGGGACAGTCCAAGAGACCCAGTACTTC.

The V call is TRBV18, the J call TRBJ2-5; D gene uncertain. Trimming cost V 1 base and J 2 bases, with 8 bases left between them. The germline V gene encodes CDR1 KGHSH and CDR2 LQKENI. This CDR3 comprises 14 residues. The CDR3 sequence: CASSPRSSQETQYF. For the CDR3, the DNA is TGTGCCAGCTCACCACGATCGTCGCAAGAGACCCAGTACTTC.

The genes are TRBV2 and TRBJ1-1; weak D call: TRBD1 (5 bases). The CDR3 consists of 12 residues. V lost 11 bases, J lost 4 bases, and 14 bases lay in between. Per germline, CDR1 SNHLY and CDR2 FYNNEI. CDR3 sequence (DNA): TGTGCCGCCGTAGGGGAGAGCACTGAAGCTTTCTTT. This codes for CAAVGESTEAFF.

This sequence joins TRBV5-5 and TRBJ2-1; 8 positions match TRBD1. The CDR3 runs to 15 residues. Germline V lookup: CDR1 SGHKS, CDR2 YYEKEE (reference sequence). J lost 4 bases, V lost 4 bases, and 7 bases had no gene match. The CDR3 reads CASSQDRDWYNEQFF. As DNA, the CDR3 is TGTGCCAGCAGCCAGGACAGGGATTGGTACAATGAGCAGTTCTTC.

CDR3 bases: TGTGCCAGCAGGGCAGAGAGCGGGAACACTGAAGCTTTCTTT. The encoded protein is CASRAESGNTEAFF. The chain uses TRBV6-1 and TRBJ1-1; D not resolved. Trimming pared 6 bases from V and 1 base from J, leaving 12 bases between. This CDR3 has 14 amino acids. Germline CDR1 and CDR2: MNHNS and SASEGT.

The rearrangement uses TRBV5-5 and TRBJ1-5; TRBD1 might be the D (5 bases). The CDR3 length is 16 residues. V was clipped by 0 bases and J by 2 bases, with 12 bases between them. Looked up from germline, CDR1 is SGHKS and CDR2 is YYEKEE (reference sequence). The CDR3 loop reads CASSLVSGGGNQPQHF. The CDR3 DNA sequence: TGTGCCAGCAGCTTGGTGTCGGGGGGTGGCAATCAGCCCCAGCATTTT.

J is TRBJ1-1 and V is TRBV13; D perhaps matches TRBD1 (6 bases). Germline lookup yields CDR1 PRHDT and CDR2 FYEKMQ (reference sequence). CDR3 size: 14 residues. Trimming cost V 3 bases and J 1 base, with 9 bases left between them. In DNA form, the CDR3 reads TGTGCCAGCAGCTTGAACAGGGAGAACACTGAAGCTTTCTTT. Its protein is CASSLNRENTEAFF.

The CDR3 loop is CASSVDRVADTQYF. The CDR3 DNA reads TGTGCCAGCAGTGTGGACAGGGTTGCAGATACGCAGTATTTT. The rearrangement links TRBV2 to TRBJ2-3; 8 bases are a match to TRBD1. Germline lookup yields CDR1 SNHLY and CDR2 FYNNEI. This CDR3 region has 14 residues. V dropped 4 bases and J dropped 4; count of bases not matched to a gene: 4.

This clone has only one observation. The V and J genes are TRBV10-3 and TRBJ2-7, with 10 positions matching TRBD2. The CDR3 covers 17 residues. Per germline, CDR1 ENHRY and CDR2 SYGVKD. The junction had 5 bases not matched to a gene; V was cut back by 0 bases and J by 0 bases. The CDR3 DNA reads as TGTGCCATCAGTGAGTCGCTAGCGGGGGAAAGCTCCTACGAGCAGTACTTC. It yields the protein CAISESLAGESSYEQYF.

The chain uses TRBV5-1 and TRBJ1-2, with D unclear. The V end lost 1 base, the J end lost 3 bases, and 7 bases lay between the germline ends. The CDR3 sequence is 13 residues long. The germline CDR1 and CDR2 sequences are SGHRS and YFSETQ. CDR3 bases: TGCGCCAGCAGCTTGCAGATATACTATGGCTACACCTTC. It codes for CASSLQIYYGYTF.

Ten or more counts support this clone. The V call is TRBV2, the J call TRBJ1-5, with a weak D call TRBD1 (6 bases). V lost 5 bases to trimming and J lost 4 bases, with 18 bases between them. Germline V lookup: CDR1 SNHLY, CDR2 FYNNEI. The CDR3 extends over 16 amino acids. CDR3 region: CASSKGVLGFNQPQHF. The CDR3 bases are TGTGCCAGCAGTAAGGGGGTACTTGGGTTTAATCAGCCCCAGCATTTT. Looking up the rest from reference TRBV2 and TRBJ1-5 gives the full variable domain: EPEVTQTPSHQVTQMGQEVILRCVPISNHLYFYWYRQILGQKVEFLVSFYNNEISEKSEIFDDQFSVERPDGSNFTLKIRSTKLEDSAMYFCASSKGVLGFNQPQHFGDGTRLSIL.

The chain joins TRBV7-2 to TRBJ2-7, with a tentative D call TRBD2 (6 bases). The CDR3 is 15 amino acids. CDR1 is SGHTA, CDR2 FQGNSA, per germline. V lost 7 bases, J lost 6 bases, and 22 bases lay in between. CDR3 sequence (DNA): TGTGCCAGCACCCCCCGGGGGACGACGTTAGGCGAGCAGTACTTC. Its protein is CASTPRGTTLGEQYF. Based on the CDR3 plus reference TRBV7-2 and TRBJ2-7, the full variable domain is GAGVSQSPSNKVTEKGKDVELRCDPISGHTALYWYRQSLGQGLEFLIYFQGNSAPDKSGLPSDRFSAERTGGSVSTLTIQRTQQEDSAVYLCASTPRGTTLGEQYFGPGTRLTVT.

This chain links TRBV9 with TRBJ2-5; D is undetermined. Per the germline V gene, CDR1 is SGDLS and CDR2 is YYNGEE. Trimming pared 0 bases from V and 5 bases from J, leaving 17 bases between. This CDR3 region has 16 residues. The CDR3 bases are TGTGCCAGCAGCGTAGGTCTGGCGGACCACCGGGAGACCCAGTACTTC. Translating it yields CASSVGLADHRETQYF.

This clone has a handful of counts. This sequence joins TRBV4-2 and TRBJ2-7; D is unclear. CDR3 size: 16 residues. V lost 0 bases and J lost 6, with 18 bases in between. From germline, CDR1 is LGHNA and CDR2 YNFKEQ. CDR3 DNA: TGTGCCAGCAGCCAAGAGTGGGTGGGCAGGCGGTCCGAGCAGTACTTC. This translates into CASSQEWVGRRSEQYF.

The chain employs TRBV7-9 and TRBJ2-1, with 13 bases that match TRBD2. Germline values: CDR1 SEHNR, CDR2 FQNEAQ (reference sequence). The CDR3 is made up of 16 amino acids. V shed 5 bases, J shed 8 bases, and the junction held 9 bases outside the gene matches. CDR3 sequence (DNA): TGTGCCAGCAGCGGAGGACTAGCGGGAGTAGGACATGAGCAGTTCTTC. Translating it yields CASSGGLAGVGHEQFF. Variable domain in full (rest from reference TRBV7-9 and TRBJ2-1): DTGVSQNPRHKITKRGQNVTFRCDPISEHNRLYWYRQTLGQGPEFLTYFQNEAQLEKSRLLSDRFSAERPKGSFSTLEIQRTEQGDSAMYLCASSGGLAGVGHEQFFGPGTRLTVL.

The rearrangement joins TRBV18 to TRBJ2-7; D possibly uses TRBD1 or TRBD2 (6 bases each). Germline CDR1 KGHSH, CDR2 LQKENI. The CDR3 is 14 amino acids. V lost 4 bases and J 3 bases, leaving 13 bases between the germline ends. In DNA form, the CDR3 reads TGTGCCAGCTCACGAGCAAGGGGGGTCTACGAGCAGTACTTC. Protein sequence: CASSRARGVYEQYF.

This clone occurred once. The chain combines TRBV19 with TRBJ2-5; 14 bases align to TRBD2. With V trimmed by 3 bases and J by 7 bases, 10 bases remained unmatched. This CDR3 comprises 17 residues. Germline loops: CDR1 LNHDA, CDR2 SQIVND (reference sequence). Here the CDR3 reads CASSIGTSGGHRWTQYF. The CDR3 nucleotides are TGTGCCAGTAGTATTGGGACTAGCGGGGGCCACAGGTGGACCCAGTACTTC.

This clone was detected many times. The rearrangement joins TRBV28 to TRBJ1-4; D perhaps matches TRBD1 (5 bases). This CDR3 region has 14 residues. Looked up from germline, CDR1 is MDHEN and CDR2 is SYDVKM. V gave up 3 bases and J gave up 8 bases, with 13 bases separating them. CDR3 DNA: TGTGCCAGCAGTTTCCTAGGGACGACGGAAAAACTGTTTTTT. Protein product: CASSFLGTTEKLFF. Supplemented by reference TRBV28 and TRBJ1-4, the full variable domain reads DVKVTQSSRYLVKRTGEKVFLECVQDMDHENMFWYRQDPGLGLRLIYFSYDVKMKEKGDIPEGYSVSREKKERFSLILESASTNQTSMYLCASSFLGTTEKLFFGSGTQLSVL.

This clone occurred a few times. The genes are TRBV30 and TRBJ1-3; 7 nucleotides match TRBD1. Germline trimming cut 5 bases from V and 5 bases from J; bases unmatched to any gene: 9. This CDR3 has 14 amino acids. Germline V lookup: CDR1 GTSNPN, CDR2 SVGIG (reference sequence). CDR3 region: CAWEPGQRRNTIYF. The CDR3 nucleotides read TGTGCCTGGGAACCGGGACAGAGGAGAAACACCATATATTTT.

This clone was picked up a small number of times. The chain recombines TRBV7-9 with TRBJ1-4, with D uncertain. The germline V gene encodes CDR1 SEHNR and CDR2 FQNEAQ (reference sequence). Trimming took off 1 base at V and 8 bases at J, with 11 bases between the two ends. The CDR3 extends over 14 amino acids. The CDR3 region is CASSLDIGSEKLFF. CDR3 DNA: TGTGCCAGCAGCTTAGACATAGGGTCCGAAAAACTGTTTTTT.

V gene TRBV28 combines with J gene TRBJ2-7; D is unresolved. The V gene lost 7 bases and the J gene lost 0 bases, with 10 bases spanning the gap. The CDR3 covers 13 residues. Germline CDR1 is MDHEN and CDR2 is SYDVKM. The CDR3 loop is CASTLLHSYEQYF. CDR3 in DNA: TGTGCCAGCACCCTCCTCCACTCCTACGAGCAGTACTTC. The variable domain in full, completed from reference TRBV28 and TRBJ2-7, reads DVKVTQSSRYLVKRTGEKVFLECVQDMDHENMFWYRQDPGLGLRLIYFSYDVKMKEKGDIPEGYSVSREKKERFSLILESASTNQTSMYLCASTLLHSYEQYFGPGTRLTVT.

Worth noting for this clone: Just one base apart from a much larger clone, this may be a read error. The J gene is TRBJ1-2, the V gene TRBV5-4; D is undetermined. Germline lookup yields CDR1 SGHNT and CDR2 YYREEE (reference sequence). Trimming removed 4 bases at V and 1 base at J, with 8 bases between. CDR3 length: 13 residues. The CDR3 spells CASSPDRNYGYTF. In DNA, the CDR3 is TGTGCCAGCAGCCCCGACCGTAACTATGGCTACACCTTC.

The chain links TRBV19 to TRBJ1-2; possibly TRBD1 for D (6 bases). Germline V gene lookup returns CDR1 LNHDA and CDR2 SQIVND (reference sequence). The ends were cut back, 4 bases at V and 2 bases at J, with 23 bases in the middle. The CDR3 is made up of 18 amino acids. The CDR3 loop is CASSTDRLPGAANYGYTF. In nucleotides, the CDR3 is TGTGCCAGTAGTACCGACAGGCTACCAGGGGCCGCGAACTATGGCTACACCTTC.

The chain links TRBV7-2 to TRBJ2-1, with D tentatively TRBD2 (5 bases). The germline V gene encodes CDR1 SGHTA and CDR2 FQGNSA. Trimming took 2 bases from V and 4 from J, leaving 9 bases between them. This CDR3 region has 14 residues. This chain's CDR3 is CASSLIGEYNEQFF. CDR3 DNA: TGTGCCAGCAGCTTAATCGGGGAATACAATGAGCAGTTCTTC.

The CDR3 here is CASSFGLAGELTGELFF. In DNA, the CDR3 is TGTGCCAGCAGCTTTGGACTAGCGGGGGAGCTCACCGGGGAGCTGTTTTTT. The chain uses TRBV7-3 and TRBJ2-2; 13 bases align to TRBD2. The junction had 5 bases not matched to a gene; V was cut back by 3 bases and J by 4 bases. The CDR3 is 17 residues long. The germline V gene encodes CDR1 SGHTA and CDR2 FQGTGA.

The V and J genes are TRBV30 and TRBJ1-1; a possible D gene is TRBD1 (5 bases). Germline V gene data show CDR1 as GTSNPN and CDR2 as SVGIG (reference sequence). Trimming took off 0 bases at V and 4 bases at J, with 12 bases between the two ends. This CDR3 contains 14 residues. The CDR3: CAWSVSQGSTEAFF. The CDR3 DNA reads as TGTGCCTGGAGTGTGTCCCAGGGATCCACTGAAGCTTTCTTT.

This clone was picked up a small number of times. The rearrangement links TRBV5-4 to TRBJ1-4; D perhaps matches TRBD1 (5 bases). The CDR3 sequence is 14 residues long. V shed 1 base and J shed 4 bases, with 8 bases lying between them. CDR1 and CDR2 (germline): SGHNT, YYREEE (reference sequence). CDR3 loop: CASSLPGLNEKLFF. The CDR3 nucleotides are TGTGCCAGCAGCTTGCCAGGGCTTAATGAAAAACTGTTTTTT.

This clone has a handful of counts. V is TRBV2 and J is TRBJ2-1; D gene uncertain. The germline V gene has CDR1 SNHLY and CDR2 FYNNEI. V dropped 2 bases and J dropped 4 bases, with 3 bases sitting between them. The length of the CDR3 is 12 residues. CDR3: CASSEQYNEQFF. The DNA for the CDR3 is TGTGCCAGCAGTGAACAGTACAATGAGCAGTTCTTC.